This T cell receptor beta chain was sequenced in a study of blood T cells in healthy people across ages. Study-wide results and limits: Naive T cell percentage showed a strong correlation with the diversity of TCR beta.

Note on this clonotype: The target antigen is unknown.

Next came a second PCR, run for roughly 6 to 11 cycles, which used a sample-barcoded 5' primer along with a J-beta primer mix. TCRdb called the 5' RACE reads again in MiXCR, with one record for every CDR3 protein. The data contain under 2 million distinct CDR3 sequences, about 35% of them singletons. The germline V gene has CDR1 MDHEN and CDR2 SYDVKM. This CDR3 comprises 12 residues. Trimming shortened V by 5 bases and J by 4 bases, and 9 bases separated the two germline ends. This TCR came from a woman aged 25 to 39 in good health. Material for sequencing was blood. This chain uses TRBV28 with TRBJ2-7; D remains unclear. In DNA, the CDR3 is TGTGCCAGCAGTAAACATTCTTACGAGCAGTACTTC. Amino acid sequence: CASSKHSYEQYF.